This entry lists 28 T cell receptor beta chains sequenced from one sample in a study of CD8 T cells in Susac syndrome. With random hexamers, about 0.5 to 1 ug RNA was reverse transcribed. TCRdb re-called the immunoSEQ multiplex PCR reads with MiXCR, one entry per CDR3 protein. The sample has 200,000 to 300,000 distinct CDR3 sequences; about 95% are singletons. The source material was CD4+ T cells from PBMCs. The receptors here all came from a human donor with Susac syndrome.

The gene calls are TRBV9 and TRBJ2-2, with 7 nucleotides matching TRBD2. Germline lookup yields CDR1 SGDLS and CDR2 YYNGEE. This CDR3 region has 16 residues. The J segment lost 0 bases and the V segment lost 5 bases, leaving 7 bases of the junction unmatched. The CDR3 coding sequence is TGTGCCAGCAGAGCCGGGACTAACGCGAACACCGGGGAGCTGTTTTTT. Translating gives CASRAGTNANTGELFF. Variable domain in full (rest from reference TRBV9 and TRBJ2-2): DSGVTQTPKHLITATGQRVTLRCSPRSGDLSVYWYQQSLDQGLQFLIQYYNGEERAKGNILERFSAQQFPDLHSELNLSSLELGDSALYFCASRAGTNANTGELFFGEGSRLTVL.

V and J are TRBV14 and TRBJ1-1; D is ambiguous. Trimming took off 5 bases at V and 4 bases at J, with 8 bases between the two ends. The CDR3 totals 12 residues. The germline gives CDR1 SGHDN, CDR2 FVKESK. CDR3: CASSAAGTEAFF. The CDR3 nucleotides are TGTGCCAGCAGCGCAGCTGGCACTGAAGCTTTCTTT. Based on the CDR3 plus reference TRBV14 and TRBJ1-1, the full variable domain is EAGVTQFPSHSVIEKGQTVTLRCDPISGHDNLYWYRRVMGKEIKFLLHFVKESKQDESGMPNNRFLAERTGGTYSTLKVQPAELEDSGVYFCASSAAGTEAFFGQGTRLTVV.

V is TRBV4-1 and J is TRBJ2-1; TRBD2 agrees at 10 bases. CDR1 and CDR2 from the germline V gene are MGHRA and YSYEKL. V lost 0 bases, J lost 8 bases, and 10 bases stayed unmatched. CDR3 length: 17 residues. Written as DNA, the CDR3 is TGCGCCAGCAGCCAAGATCGGAGAGCGGGAGGGCCTCATGAGCAGTTCTTC. Protein product: CASSQDRRAGGPHEQFF.

The chain employs TRBV7-6 and TRBJ1-1; D gene uncertain. Germline V gene sequence: CDR1 SGHVS, CDR2 FNYEAQ. The CDR3 runs to 13 residues. Trimming shortened V by 2 bases and J by 3 bases, and 7 bases separated the two germline ends. CDR3 coding DNA: TGTGCCAGCAGCTTAAATTGGCACACTGAAGCTTTCTTT. Protein: CASSLNWHTEAFF.

The chain is built from TRBV12-3 or TRBV12-4 and TRBJ1-2; possibly TRBD1 for D (6 bases). The CDR3 spans 17 residues. Trimming stripped 0 bases from V and 5 bases from J, with 19 bases between. The CDR3 sequence is CASSLALTGSPPYGYTF. Written as DNA, the CDR3 is TGTGCCAGCAGTTTAGCGCTAACAGGGAGCCCACCTTATGGCTACACCTTC.

The rearrangement links TRBV7-2 to TRBJ1-2; unclear D gene. Trimming left V 1 base short and J 7 bases short, with 25 bases between. In germline, CDR1 is SGHTA, CDR2 FQGNSA. The CDR3 consists of 18 residues. CDR3 nucleotide sequence: TGTGCCAGCAGCTTAGACCGGGCGGGCAGAACCCGTCCGGGTGGCTACACCTTC. Encoded protein: CASSLDRAGRTRPGGYTF.

This chain links TRBV28 with TRBJ2-3; TRBD2 matches at 8 bases. V was clipped by 7 bases and J by 3 bases; unmatched bases: 3. The CDR3 is made up of 13 amino acids. Germline V gene sequence: CDR1 MDHEN, CDR2 SYDVKM. CDR3 amino acids: CASTKRETDTQYF. For the CDR3, the DNA is TGTGCCAGCACAAAGCGGGAGACAGATACGCAGTATTTT.

Remarks on this clonotype: A read error may account for a junction end that differs from germline. V gene TRBV5-1 combines with J gene TRBJ2-5; D possibly uses TRBD1 or TRBD2 (5 bases each). CDR1 is SGHRS and CDR2 is YFSETQ in the germline V gene. There are 12 residues in the CDR3. In nucleotides, the CDR3 is TGTGCCAGCAGCTTAGAGGGGGAGACCCAGTACTTC. Protein: CASSLEGETQYF. Combining the CDR3 with reference TRBV5-1 and TRBJ2-5 gives the whole variable domain KAGVTQTPRYLIKTRGQQVTLSCSPISGHRSVSWYQQTPGQGLQFLFEYFSETQRNKGNFPGRFSGRQFSNSRSEMNVSTLELGDSALYLCASSLEGETQYFGPGTRLLVL.

The chain uses TRBV3-1 and TRBJ2-2; 11 nucleotides agree with TRBD2. The CDR3 is 18 residues long. Trimming cost V 2 bases and J 3 bases; bases outside gene matches: 8. Germline values: CDR1 LGHDT, CDR2 YNNKEL (reference sequence). CDR3 amino acids: CASSQRPGGLADTGELFF. The CDR3 coding sequence is TGTGCCAGCAGCCAACGCCCGGGGGGACTAGCGGACACCGGGGAGCTGTTTTTT.

The J gene is TRBJ2-7, the V gene TRBV4-1, with 15 bases identical to TRBD2. The CDR3 spans 16 residues. V shed 5 bases and J 3 bases; nucleotides not matched to a gene: 5. CDR1 and CDR2 from the germline V gene are MGHRA and YSYEKL. This CDR3 reads CASSWGLAGGRYEQYF. The CDR3 nucleotides read TGCGCCAGCAGCTGGGGACTAGCGGGAGGCCGCTACGAGCAGTACTTC.

The chain carries TRBV30 and TRBJ2-3, with 7 nucleotides matching TRBD1. Germline CDR1 reads GTSNPN; CDR2 reads SVGIG (reference sequence). CDR3 size: 14 residues. The ends lost 5 bases at V and 4 bases at J; junction bases unmatched: 9. CDR3: CAWDRDSLADTQYF. Here the CDR3 DNA reads TGTGCCTGGGACCGGGACAGCCTGGCAGATACGCAGTATTTT.

This chain joins TRBV2 and TRBJ2-1; D possibly corresponds to TRBD1 (5 bases). Germline lookup yields CDR1 SNHLY and CDR2 FYNNEI. V dropped 6 bases and J dropped 6 bases, with 9 bases sitting between them. CDR3 length: 12 amino acids. CDR3 sequence (DNA): TGTGCCAGCAGACATGACAGCAATGAGCAGTTCTTC. Its protein product is CASRHDSNEQFF.

The chain employs TRBV9 and TRBJ2-1, with D perhaps TRBD2 (5 bases). CDR1 SGDLS and CDR2 YYNGEE come from the germline V gene. CDR3 length: 13 amino acids. V shed 2 bases and J shed 7 bases, with 10 bases lying between them. Here the CDR3 DNA reads TGTGCCAGCAGCGTTTCGACGGGAAATGAGCAGTTCTTC. It codes for CASSVSTGNEQFF.

V gene TRBV5-4 combines with J gene TRBJ2-5, with D hard to call. Germline CDR1 and CDR2: SGHNT and YYREEE (reference sequence). Trimming left V 7 bases short and J 5 bases short, with 21 bases between. There are 15 residues in the CDR3. The CDR3 DNA is TGTGCCAGCCAAAATCAGGCTTGGGTTGGGGAGACCCAGTACTTC. It encodes CASQNQAWVGETQYF. Based on the CDR3 plus reference TRBV5-4 and TRBJ2-5, the full variable domain is ETGVTQSPTHLIKTRGQQVTLRCSSQSGHNTVSWYQQALGQGPQFIFQYYREEENGRGNFPPRFSGLQFPNYSSELNVNALELDDSALYLCASQNQAWVGETQYFGPGTRLLVL.

The rearrangement joins TRBV13 to TRBJ1-1, with D perhaps TRBD1 (6 bases). Germline assignment: CDR1 PRHDT and CDR2 FYEKMQ (reference sequence). The CDR3 totals 14 residues. The germline V and J ends were trimmed by 5 bases and 8 bases, with 18 bases remaining between them. DNA of the CDR3: TGTGCCAGCAGCAGACTGGACAGTGAAGTAGAAGCTTTCTTT. Residues: CASSRLDSEVEAFF.

The chain has TRBV20-1 and TRBJ2-5; 7 nucleotides agree with TRBD1. CDR1 and CDR2 (germline): DFQATT, SNEGSKA (reference sequence). V shed 3 bases and J 2 bases; nucleotides not matched to a gene: 9. The CDR3 is made up of 15 amino acids. CDR3 sequence (DNA): TGCAGTGCTAGCCAGCTGGGGACAGATCAAGAGACCCAGTACTTC. This gives the protein CSASQLGTDQETQYF.

The chain uses TRBV7-9 and TRBJ1-1; D is undetermined. The CDR3 loop spans 14 amino acids. Germline values: CDR1 SEHNR, CDR2 FQNEAQ (reference sequence). Trimming cost V 1 base and J 4 bases, with 10 bases left between them. DNA for the CDR3: TGTGCCAGCAGCTTAGGACCGACGAGCACTGAAGCTTTCTTT. Translation: CASSLGPTSTEAFF.

This chain uses TRBV12-3 or TRBV12-4 with TRBJ2-1; D unclear. V lost 8 bases to trimming and J lost 2 bases, with 19 bases between them. CDR3 length: 16 amino acids. The CDR3 loop reads CASYFPGGATYNEQFF. CDR3 sequence (DNA): TGTGCCAGCTATTTTCCTGGCGGAGCAACCTACAATGAGCAGTTCTTC.

The gene calls are TRBV7-9 and TRBJ1-3, with no clear D. The V gene's germline CDR1 is SEHNR and CDR2 FQNEAQ (reference sequence). V gave up 4 bases and J gave up 0 bases, with 10 bases separating them. This CDR3 spans 15 amino acids. The CDR3 DNA reads TGTGCCAGCAGCTCCGCCGGGGTCTCTGGAAACACCATATATTTT. Translating it yields CASSSAGVSGNTIYF.

The chain recombines TRBV2 with TRBJ2-1; 10 positions match TRBD2. Per germline, CDR1 SNHLY and CDR2 FYNNEI. V gave up 7 bases and J gave up 6 bases; unmatched junction bases: 6. The CDR3 is made up of 14 amino acids. The CDR3 loop reads CASKPSGSSNEQFF. DNA of the CDR3: TGTGCCAGCAAGCCTAGCGGGAGTTCCAATGAGCAGTTCTTC.

This clonotype has just one count. This chain uses TRBV12-3 or TRBV12-4 with TRBJ2-5; 7 nucleotides agree with TRBD1. Trimming removed 3 bases from V and 2 bases from J; junction bases left unmatched: 6. This CDR3 spans 15 amino acids. The CDR3 DNA follows: TGTGCCAGCAGTTTCGATACAGGGGCTCAAGAGACCCAGTACTTC. This codes for CASSFDTGAQETQYF.

This chain connects TRBV5-1 to TRBJ1-2; D gene ambiguous. The CDR3 loop spans 15 amino acids. V was cut by 0 bases and J by 6 bases, with 15 bases left in between. CDR1 is SGHRS, CDR2 YFSETQ, per germline. Here the CDR3 reads CASSLVGSAINGYTF. The DNA for the CDR3 is TGCGCCAGCAGCTTGGTCGGCAGCGCGATTAATGGCTACACCTTC.

This clonotype was counted a single time. The rearrangement links TRBV28 to TRBJ2-7, with 10 bases that match TRBD1. CDR3 size: 14 residues. V trimming: 6 bases; J trimming: 2 bases; junction bases outside the gene matches: 4. From germline, CDR1 is MDHEN and CDR2 SYDVKM. As DNA, the CDR3 is TGTGCCAGCAGGTCCGGGACAGGGGCCTACGAGCAGTACTTC. Amino acid sequence: CASRSGTGAYEQYF.

In DNA form, the CDR3 reads TGCAGTGCTAATACCGGGACAAAAGGGCGTTACAATGAGCAGTTCTTC. Protein product: CSANTGTKGRYNEQFF. This chain uses TRBV20-1 with TRBJ2-1; possible D gene TRBD1, 6 bases. With 4 bases removed from V and 4 bases from J, the gap between germline ends came to 20 bases. The CDR3 sequence is 16 residues long. CDR1 is DFQATT, CDR2 SNEGSKA, per germline (reference sequence).

This clonotype was recorded only once. The chain is built from TRBV29-1 and TRBJ1-1, with D tentatively TRBD1 (5 bases). V was trimmed by 2 bases and J by 0 bases, leaving 16 bases between them. Germline CDR1 is SQVTM and CDR2 is ANQGSEA. The CDR3 extends over 16 amino acids. This CDR3 is CSVERAGLRMNTEAFF. The CDR3 DNA follows: TGCAGCGTTGAAAGAGCAGGGTTAAGAATGAACACTGAAGCTTTCTTT.

V gene TRBV7-9 combines with J gene TRBJ2-1, with D perhaps TRBD2 (6 bases). Germline CDR1 and CDR2: SEHNR and FQNEAQ (reference sequence). Trimming removed 5 bases from V and 4 bases from J, with 9 bases in between. The CDR3 has 13 amino acids. The CDR3 DNA is TGTGCCAGCAGCCTAGGGACTTACAATGAGCAGTTCTTC. It specifies CASSLGTYNEQFF. Filled out from reference TRBV7-9 and TRBJ2-1, the complete variable domain reads DTGVSQNPRHKITKRGQNVTFRCDPISEHNRLYWYRQTLGQGPEFLTYFQNEAQLEKSRLLSDRFSAERPKGSFSTLEIQRTEQGDSAMYLCASSLGTYNEQFFGPGTRLTVL.

On this clonotype: At one end the junction does not follow the germline gene, possibly because of a read error. The gene calls are TRBV2 and TRBJ1-2; D is uncertain. From germline, CDR1 is SNHLY and CDR2 FYNNEI. This CDR3 has 13 residues. The DNA of the CDR3 is TGTGCCAGCAGGGAAGTCATGGGATCTGGCTACACCTTC. Translating it yields CASREVMGSGYTF.

The chain has TRBV12-3 or TRBV12-4 and TRBJ2-1; TRBD2 matches 7 bases. The CDR3 is 14 amino acids. The V segment lost 6 bases and the J segment 5 bases; nucleotides outside the gene matches: 7. DNA for the CDR3: TGTGCCAGCAGCTCAAGCGGGATTAACAATGAGCAGTTCTTC. Encoded protein: CASSSSGINNEQFF.